These T cell receptor beta chains were read from a single sample in a study of STAT5B mutations in CD4+ large granular lymphocyte leukemia. The protocol was immunoSEQ multiplex PCR, while the TCRdb copy is restricted to in-frame clones and leaves out a portion. The sample carries a few thousand clones, 76% recorded once. Source material: PBMCs. Receptors were obtained from a man between 65 and 80 years old with CD4+ T-cell large granular lymphocyte leukemia. The CDR3 runs from the conserved cysteine through the conserved F or W. D genes are given only for firm matches.

V: TRBV27; D: TRBD1; J: TRBJ1-1; CDR3: CASRTGGWTEAFF
V: TRBV2; D: TRBD2; J: TRBJ2-7; CDR3: CASRTSGGSYEQYF
V: TRBV5-1; D: NA; J: TRBJ2-5; CDR3: CASSPVAGPMGETQYF
V: TRBV25-1; D: NA; J: TRBJ1-1; CDR3: CASTHVGEFTEAFF
V: TRBV5-5; D: TRBD1; J: TRBJ2-7; CDR3: CASSFSGQGYNEQYF
V: TRBV7-9; D: TRBD2; J: TRBJ2-5; CDR3: CASSLTPSGNQETQYF
V: TRBV7-8; D: TRBD1; J: TRBJ2-3; CDR3: CASTGTGGPASTDTQYF
V: TRBV27; D: NA; J: TRBJ1-2; CDR3: CASSSGVGYTF
V: TRBV9; D: NA; J: TRBJ2-3; CDR3: CASSYAGTNTDTQYF
V: TRBV11-2; D: NA; J: TRBJ2-7; CDR3: CASSLAYGAYEQYF
V: TRBV7-8; D: TRBD2; J: TRBJ2-1; CDR3: CASSSRTRGHNEQFF
V: TRBV7-9; D: NA; J: TRBJ1-1; CDR3: CASSPSSEAFF
V: TRBV4-3; D: NA; J: TRBJ1-1; CDR3: CASSQDRTGGSTEAFF
V: TRBV6-1; D: NA; J: TRBJ1-3; CDR3: CASSEDRGHSGNTIYF
V: TRBV2; D: NA; J: TRBJ2-3; CDR3: CASDTPNTDTQYF
V: TRBV29-1; D: TRBD2; J: TRBJ2-2; CDR3: CSVEAGGGTGELFF
V: TRBV6-5; D: NA; J: TRBJ1-1; CDR3: CASSLGPLEGTEAFF
V: TRBV5-5; D: NA; J: TRBJ1-4; CDR3: CASSSPRKGDSGEKLFF
V: TRBV19; D: NA; J: TRBJ1-1; CDR3: CASSIDWGLETEAFF
V: TRBV6-1; D: TRBD2; J: TRBJ2-2; CDR3: CASRIAGAHTGELFF
V: TRBV2; D: NA; J: TRBJ1-2; CDR3: CASSDTSGYGYTF
V: TRBV2; D: TRBD2; J: TRBJ2-3; CDR3: CASSTAGGTDTQYF
V: TRBV4-3; D: NA; J: TRBJ1-4; CDR3: CASSQEGMREKLFF
V: TRBV5-5; D: TRBD2; J: TRBJ2-3; CDR3: CASYGLAGANTQYF
V: TRBV1; D: NA; J: TRBJ1-1; CDR3: CTSSQRIGADEAFF
V: TRBV13; D: NA; J: TRBJ2-7; CDR3: CASSDLDRSHEQYF
V: TRBV19; D: TRBD1; J: TRBJ1-3; CDR3: CASSNRQGDTIYF
V: TRBV27; D: TRBD1; J: TRBJ1-2; CDR3: CASSLRQGLYGYTF
V: TRBV11-2; D: TRBD2; J: TRBJ2-3; CDR3: CASSLFFAGDAADTQYF
V: TRBV16; D: NA; J: TRBJ2-7; CDR3: CASSQSNSYEQYF
V: TRBV6-1; D: NA; J: TRBJ2-5; CDR3: CASSIQGSQETQYF
V: TRBV6-1; D: TRBD2; J: TRBJ2-7; CDR3: CASRISGGDYEQYF
V: TRBV30; D: NA; J: TRBJ1-4; CDR3: CAWSGWTFNEKLFF
V: TRBV27; D: NA; J: TRBJ2-1; CDR3: CASSFSPTGSTYNEQFF
V: TRBV7-6; D: NA; J: TRBJ2-2; CDR3: CASSPGAPTGELFF
V: TRBV2; D: NA; J: TRBJ1-4; CDR3: CASRGRANEKLFF